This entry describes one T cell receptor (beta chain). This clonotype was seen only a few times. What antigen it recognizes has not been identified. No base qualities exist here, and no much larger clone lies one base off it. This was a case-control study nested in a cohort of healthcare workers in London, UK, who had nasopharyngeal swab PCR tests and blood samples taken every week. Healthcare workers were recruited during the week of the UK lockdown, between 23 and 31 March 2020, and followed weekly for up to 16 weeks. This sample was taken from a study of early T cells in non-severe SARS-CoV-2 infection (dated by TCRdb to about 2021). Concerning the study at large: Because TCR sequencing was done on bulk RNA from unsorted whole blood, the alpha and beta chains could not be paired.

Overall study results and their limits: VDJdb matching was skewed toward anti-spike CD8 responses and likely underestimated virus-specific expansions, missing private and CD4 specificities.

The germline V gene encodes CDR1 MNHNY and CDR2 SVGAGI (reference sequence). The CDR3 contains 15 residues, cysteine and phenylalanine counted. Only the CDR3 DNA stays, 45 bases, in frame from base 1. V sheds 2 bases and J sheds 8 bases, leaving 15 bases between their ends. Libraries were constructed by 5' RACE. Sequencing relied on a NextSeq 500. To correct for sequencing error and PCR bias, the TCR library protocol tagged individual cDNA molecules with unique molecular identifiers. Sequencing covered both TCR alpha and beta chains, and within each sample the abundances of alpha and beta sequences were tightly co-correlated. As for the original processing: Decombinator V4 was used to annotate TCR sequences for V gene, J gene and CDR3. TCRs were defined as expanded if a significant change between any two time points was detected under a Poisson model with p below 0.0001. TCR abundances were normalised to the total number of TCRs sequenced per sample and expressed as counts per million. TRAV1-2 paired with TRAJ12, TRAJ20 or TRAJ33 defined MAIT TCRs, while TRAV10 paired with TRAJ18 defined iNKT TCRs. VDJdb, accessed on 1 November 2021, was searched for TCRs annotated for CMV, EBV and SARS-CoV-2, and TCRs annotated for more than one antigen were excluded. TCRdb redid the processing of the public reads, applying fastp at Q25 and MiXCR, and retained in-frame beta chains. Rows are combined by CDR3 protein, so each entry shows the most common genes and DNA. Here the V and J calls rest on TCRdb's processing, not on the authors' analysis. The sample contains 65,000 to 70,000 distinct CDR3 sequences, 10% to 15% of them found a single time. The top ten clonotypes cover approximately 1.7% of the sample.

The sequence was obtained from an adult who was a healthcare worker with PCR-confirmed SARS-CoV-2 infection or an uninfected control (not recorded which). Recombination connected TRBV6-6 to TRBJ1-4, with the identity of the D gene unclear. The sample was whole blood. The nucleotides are TGTGCCAGCAGTTACCCCAGGCCGACGGGCGAAAAACTGTTTTTT. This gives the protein CASSYPRPTGEKLFF.